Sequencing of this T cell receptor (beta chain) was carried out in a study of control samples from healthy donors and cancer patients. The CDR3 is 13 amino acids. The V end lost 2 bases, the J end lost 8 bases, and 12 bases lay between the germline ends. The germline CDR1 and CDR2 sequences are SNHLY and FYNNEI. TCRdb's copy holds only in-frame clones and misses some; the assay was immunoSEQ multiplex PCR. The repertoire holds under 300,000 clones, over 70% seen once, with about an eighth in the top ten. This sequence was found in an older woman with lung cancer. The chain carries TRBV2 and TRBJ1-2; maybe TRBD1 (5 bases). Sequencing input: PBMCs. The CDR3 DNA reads TGTGCCAGCAGTGAACGCCCCGAGGGGGGCTACACCTTC. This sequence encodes CASSERPEGGYTF.